The source of this T cell receptor beta chain is a study of T cell responses to AZD1222 COVID-19 vaccine. The study's findings and limits: Clonal diversity was possibly underestimated, and the donors were mostly white British, with more females.

On this clone: Its target is unknown.

Sequenced by immunoSEQ multiplex PCR; TCRdb stores in-frame clones only, minus some. This sample has about 100,000 clones; nearly 95% occur once, and the top ten carry 1.5% to 2%. The source material was peripheral blood, sampled on day 0 of AZD1222 vaccination. This receptor was obtained from an adult in good health.

For the CDR3, the DNA is TGTGCCAGCAGCAAAAGACAGGGGGAAAACATTCAGTACTTC. Its protein product is CASSKRQGENIQYF. The V call is TRBV21-1, the J call TRBJ2-4; the DNA was not used to check the table's D call, TRBD1. TRBV21-1 counts as a pseudogene. The CDR3 is 14 amino acids.